This is a list of T cell receptor beta chains from one sample in a study of blood T cell repertoires in COVID-19. Only in-frame clones appear in the TCRdb table, and some are missing; sequencing was by immunoSEQ multiplex PCR. The sample consists of 250,000 or so clones, more than 75% of them appearing once. Material: peripheral blood. These receptors all come from a man older than 75 with acute or convalescent COVID-19. Both conserved end residues are part of each CDR3. A D gene is named only where the DNA matches it firmly. Rows may omit the clone size; those that give it use once, few, many or a size class.

>.|TRBV6-2/TRBV6-3|once|TRBJ1-2
CASSRQMNYGYTF
TGTGCCAGCAGTCGACAGATGAACTATGGCTACACCTTC
>TRBD1|TRBV5-8|.|TRBJ1-4
CASSPGGLGEKLFF
TGTGCCAGTAGCCCAGGGGGCTTGGGTGAAAAACTGTTTTTT
>.|TRBV5-1|.|TRBJ1-4
CASSLGASATNEKLFF
TGCGCCAGCAGCTTGGGGGCCTCCGCAACTAATGAAAAACTGTTTTTT
>.|TRBV2|.|TRBJ1-2
CASGLQGAAYGYTF
TGTGCCAGCGGCCTCCAGGGCGCTGCCTATGGCTACACCTTC
>.|TRBV5-6|.|TRBJ1-1
CASSLAAVSEAFF
TGTGCCAGCAGCTTGGCCGCGGTGTCAGAAGCTTTCTTT
>.|TRBV20-1|.|TRBJ1-2
CSASPGVGYTF
TGCAGTGCTAGTCCCGGGGTTGGCTACACCTTC
>.|TRBV6-6|.|TRBJ2-5
CASSPADRPAGTQYF
TGTGCCAGCAGTCCAGCCGACCGACCGGCGGGGACCCAGTACTTC
>TRBD1|TRBV6-6|.|TRBJ1-4
CASSYSTGANEKLFF
TGTGCCAGCAGTTACTCGACAGGGGCGAATGAAAAACTGTTTTTT
>TRBD1|TRBV5-8|.|TRBJ1-6
CASSTGQRGSPLHF
TGTGCCAGCAGCACGGGACAGAGGGGGTCACCCCTCCACTTT
>TRBD1|TRBV9|.|TRBJ1-1
CASSARTGTNTEAFF
TGTGCCAGCAGCGCCAGGACAGGGACGAACACTGAAGCTTTCTTT
>.|TRBV5-1|.|TRBJ1-6
CASSLKSGAGSPLHF
TGCGCCAGCAGCCTCAAGTCAGGGGCAGGGTCACCCCTCCACTTT
>.|TRBV1|once|TRBJ1-3
CTSSQAGGQGAFFSGNTIYF
TGCACCAGCAGCCAAGCGGGGGGACAGGGGGCCTTCTTTTCTGGAAACACCATATATTTT
>TRBD2|TRBV3-1/TRBV3-2|.|TRBJ2-1
CASSLTSGSGHEQFF
TGTGCCAGCAGCCTAACTAGCGGGAGTGGTCATGAGCAGTTCTTC
>TRBD1|TRBV6-5|.|TRBJ1-5
CASSTGTGGLQPQHF
TGTGCCAGCAGTACCGGGACAGGGGGACTTCAGCCCCAGCATTTT
>.|TRBV9|once|TRBJ1-1
CASSAGRGTEAFF
TGTGCCAGCAGCGCCGGGAGGGGCACTGAAGCTTTCTTT
>.|TRBV7-2|.|TRBJ2-3
CASSLLTGRTQYF
TGTGCCAGCAGCTTATTGACGGGTCGGACGCAGTATTTT
>.|TRBV4-3|once|TRBJ1-2
CASSQEREAYYGYTF
TGCGCCAGCAGCCAAGAAAGGGAGGCCTACTATGGCTACACCTTC
>TRBD1|TRBV6-2/TRBV6-3|.|TRBJ1-2
CASSRQGANNYGYTF
TGTGCCAGCAGTCGACAGGGGGCGAATAACTATGGCTACACCTTC
>TRBD1|TRBV4-2|.|TRBJ2-3
CASSRGQGGAYTQYF
TGTGCCAGCAGCCGAGGACAGGGGGGGGCTTATACGCAGTATTTT
>TRBD1|TRBV6-5|.|TRBJ2-7
CASSSDRGLDEQYF
TGTGCCAGCAGTTCCGACAGGGGGCTCGACGAGCAGTACTTC
>.|TRBV19|.|TRBJ1-5
CASSIRQFNQPQHF
TGTGCCAGTAGTATAAGACAGTTCAATCAGCCCCAGCATTTT
>.|TRBV2|.|TRBJ2-3
CASSEIRDADTQYF
TGTGCCAGCAGTGAAATCAGGGATGCGGATACGCAGTATTTT
>.|TRBV6-5|.|TRBJ2-3
CASSEISDTQYF
TGTGCCAGCAGCGAGATTTCAGATACGCAGTATTTT
>.|TRBV10-2|once|TRBJ1-2
CASSQLPGNAGYTF
TGCGCCAGCAGCCAACTCCCGGGAAACGCAGGCTACACCTTC
>.|TRBV24-1|.|TRBJ2-5
CATSDYRQETQYF
TGTGCCACCAGTGATTACAGACAAGAGACCCAGTACTTC
>TRBD2|TRBV6-1|once|TRBJ2-3
CASREGLAGDLADTQYF
TGTGCCAGCAGGGAAGGACTAGCGGGGGATTTGGCAGATACGCAGTATTTT
>TRBD1|TRBV4-1|.|TRBJ2-5
CASSQDRTGETQYF
TGCGCCAGCAGCCAAGATAGGACAGGGGAGACCCAGTACTTC
>.|TRBV18|.|TRBJ1-1
CASSGASMNTEAFF
TGTGCCAGCTCCGGTGCTTCCATGAACACTGAAGCTTTCTTT
>.|TRBV28|once|TRBJ2-3
CASSLFGGLTDTQYF
TGTGCCAGCAGTTTATTTGGCGGACTCACAGATACGCAGTATTTT
>TRBD1|TRBV19|once|TRBJ1-4
CASSTLGTGREKLFF
TGTGCCAGTAGTACCCTCGGGACAGGGCGTGAAAAACTGTTTTTT
>.|TRBV10-1|.|TRBJ2-5
CASSEGQPGLETQYF
TGCGCCAGCAGTGAGGGGCAACCAGGGTTGGAGACCCAGTACTTC
>TRBD1|TRBV7-9|.|TRBJ2-7
CASSLGTGSYEQYF
TGTGCCAGCAGCTTAGGGACAGGTTCCTACGAGCAGTACTTC
>TRBD1|TRBV18|.|TRBJ2-1
CASSPRAGGDNEQFF
TGTGCCAGCTCACCTCGGGCAGGGGGAGACAATGAGCAGTTCTTC